The 28 T cell receptor beta chains presented below share a single source sample, sequenced in a study of spatial heterogeneity in lung cancer. General study findings and limits: Tumor mutation counts were tracked by expanded intratumoral alpha and beta TCR counts.

No antigen has been assigned to these receptors. TCRdb called the 5' RACE reads again in MiXCR, with one record for every CDR3 protein. The data contain nearly 10,000 distinct CDR3 sequences, about 6% of them singletons. The sample's time point: sample taken at primary tumor resection. The sequenced sample was lung tumor tissue, obtained at surgery. Receptors originate from a male donor with early-stage non-small cell lung cancer.

This clonotype occurred many times. V and J are TRBV20-1 and TRBJ2-5, with D possibly called TRBD1 or TRBD2 (5 bases each). Germline loops: CDR1 DFQATT, CDR2 SNEGSKA (reference sequence). V dropped 2 bases and J dropped 2 bases, with 15 bases sitting between them. This CDR3 has 15 residues. The CDR3, as DNA: TGCAGTGCTAGATCGCAACCGGGACCGCAAGAGACCCAGTACTTC. Translated: CSARSQPGPQETQYF.

There are many counts of this clonotype. V gene TRBV3-1 combines with J gene TRBJ1-4; TRBD1 is a possible D gene (5 bases). Germline CDR1 is LGHDT and CDR2 is YNNKEL (reference sequence). This CDR3 has 16 amino acids. Trimming pared 0 bases from V and 4 bases from J, leaving 12 bases between. The CDR3 loop reads CASSQEVPRGNEKLFF. DNA of the CDR3: TGTGCCAGCAGCCAAGAGGTTCCTAGGGGTAATGAAAAACTGTTTTTT.

This clonotype occurred many times. The chain has TRBV6-1 and TRBJ1-5, with 9 positions matching TRBD1. V lost 3 bases and J lost 2; bases outside the gene matches: 5. Germline V gene sequence: CDR1 MNHNS, CDR2 SASEGT. This CDR3 comprises 16 residues. CDR3 sequence (DNA): TGTGCCAGCAGTGAGAGGGACAGGGTTGGCAATCAGCCCCAGCATTTT. Translated, it gives CASSERDRVGNQPQHF.

This clonotype was counted ten times or more. V gene TRBV18 combines with J gene TRBJ2-3; 10 bases line up with TRBD2. The junction had 1 base not matched to a gene; V was cut back by 2 bases and J by 2 bases. CDR3 size: 15 residues. CDR1 KGHSH and CDR2 LQKENI come from the germline V gene. Written as DNA, the CDR3 is TGTGCCAGCTCACCAAGCGGGAGGGCCACAGATACGCAGTATTTT. Translated: CASSPSGRATDTQYF.

This clonotype was found many times. The J gene is TRBJ1-2, the V gene TRBV27; perhaps TRBD1 as D (5 bases). Germline CDR1 is MNHEY and CDR2 is SMNVEV (reference sequence). The CDR3 totals 15 residues. V was trimmed by 0 bases and J by 4 bases, leaving 12 bases between them. The CDR3 coding sequence is TGTGCCAGCAGTTTATCGATGGGGGTGGGCTATGGCTACACCTTC. This codes for CASSLSMGVGYGYTF.

This clonotype has a count of ten or more. V usage is TRBV4-1 and J usage is TRBJ2-2; D remains ambiguous. CDR1 is MGHRA and CDR2 is YSYEKL in the germline V gene. Trimming removed 0 bases at V and 0 bases at J, with 14 bases between. This CDR3 has 18 residues. The CDR3 DNA reads TGCGCCAGCAGCCAAGATCTTGGACCAGCCACGAACACCGGGGAGCTGTTTTTT. Encoded protein: CASSQDLGPATNTGELFF.

This clonotype was observed many times. This chain uses TRBV20-1 with TRBJ1-6; no reliable D call. This CDR3 is 13 amino acids long. In germline, CDR1 is DFQATT, CDR2 SNEGSKA (reference sequence). V lost 2 bases, J lost 7 bases, and 9 bases lay in between. This chain's CDR3 is CSARKQRNSPLHF. As DNA, the CDR3 is TGCAGTGCTAGAAAACAGAGGAATTCACCCCTCCACTTT.

This clonotype rates as medium-sized. V is TRBV3-1 and J is TRBJ2-7; D is unresolved. The length of the CDR3 is 13 residues. Trimming left V 5 bases short and J 1 base short, with 9 bases between. Looked up from germline, CDR1 is LGHDT and CDR2 is YNNKEL (reference sequence). The CDR3 coding sequence is TGTGCCAGCAGCTCGGGCGGATCCTACGAGCAGTACTTC. Its protein is CASSSGGSYEQYF.

This clonotype occurred many times. DNA for the CDR3: TGTGCCAGCAGTTTATCACCGGGTAGGGGGACAGATACGCAGTATTTT. Translation gives CASSLSPGRGTDTQYF. The chain employs TRBV28 and TRBJ2-3, with D possibly TRBD1 on 6 matching bases. The CDR3 length is 16 residues. V lost 1 base and J lost 3, with 14 bases in between. The germline gives CDR1 MDHEN, CDR2 SYDVKM.

In this sample, this clonotype turned up a few times. The chain joins TRBV6-6 to TRBJ1-4, with D tentatively TRBD1 (5 bases). V lost 10 bases to trimming and J lost 0 bases, with 12 bases between them. There are 14 residues in the CDR3. CDR1 is MNHNY and CDR2 is SVGAGI in the germline V gene (reference sequence). The CDR3 DNA reads TGTGCCACGAGGGGAAGCGCAACTAATGAAAAACTGTTTTTT. Residues: CATRGSATNEKLFF.

This clonotype was recorded at least ten times. V and J are TRBV12-3 or TRBV12-4 and TRBJ2-2; D uncertain. Trimming took off 3 bases at V and 5 bases at J, with 10 bases between the two ends. The CDR3 is 14 amino acids. The CDR3 DNA reads TGTGCCAGCAGTTTCCCCGAGATTACCGGGGAGCTGTTTTTT. It yields the protein CASSFPEITGELFF.

This clonotype counts as medium-sized. The chain combines TRBV6-2 or TRBV6-3 with TRBJ1-5; D gene unclear. This CDR3 is 11 amino acids long. V lost 4 bases, J lost 6 bases, and 4 bases lay in between. Germline CDR1 MNHEY, CDR2 SVGEGT. The CDR3 nucleotides are TGTGCCAGCAGTTCTGGTCAGCCCCAGCATTTT. This encodes CASSSGQPQHF.

This clonotype was seen at least ten times. The chain joins TRBV6-2 or TRBV6-3 to TRBJ2-1; D is undetermined. Trimming shortened V by 4 bases and J by 7 bases, and 11 bases separated the two germline ends. Germline lookup yields CDR1 MNHEY and CDR2 SVGEGT. This CDR3 comprises 13 residues. The CDR3 spells CASSSLPSNEQFF. The CDR3 DNA sequence: TGTGCCAGCAGTTCTTTACCGTCGAATGAGCAGTTCTTC.

In its sample, this clonotype was seen many times. J is TRBJ2-1 and V is TRBV12-3 or TRBV12-4; D might be TRBD2 (5 bases). The CDR3 runs to 13 residues. Trimming removed 5 bases from V and 4 bases from J, with 9 bases in between. CDR3 coding DNA: TGTGCCAGCAGTCCTAGCCGATACAATGAGCAGTTCTTC. It specifies CASSPSRYNEQFF.

This clonotype was seen many times. The V and J genes are TRBV7-3 and TRBJ2-1; perhaps TRBD2 as D (6 bases). The germline CDR1 and CDR2 sequences are SGHTA and FQGTGA. V shed 4 bases and J shed 6 bases, with 16 bases lying between them. This CDR3 has 15 amino acids. CDR3: CASSSQGGSGNEQFF. CDR3 nucleotide sequence: TGTGCCAGCAGCTCCCAAGGAGGGAGCGGCAATGAGCAGTTCTTC.

There are many counts of this clonotype. The chain combines TRBV20-1 with TRBJ1-1; the match to TRBD1 covers 7 bases. This CDR3 has 12 residues. The junction had 3 bases not matched to a gene; V was cut back by 4 bases and J by 4 bases. CDR1 is DFQATT, CDR2 SNEGSKA, per germline (reference sequence). CDR3 loop: CSATQGGTEAFF. The CDR3 DNA follows: TGCAGTGCTACTCAGGGGGGCACTGAAGCTTTCTTT.

This clonotype was recorded many times. J is TRBJ2-5 and V is TRBV10-3; 10 bases fit TRBD1. Germline-derived CDR1 and CDR2 are ENHRY and SYGVKD. The length of the CDR3 is 16 residues. V dropped 10 bases and J dropped 2; count of bases not matched to a gene: 13. CDR3 sequence (DNA): TGTGCCACCTCCGGGACAGGGGAAGGGCTGCAAGAGACCCAGTACTTC. Protein sequence: CATSGTGEGLQETQYF.

By share of the sample, this clonotype is medium-sized. The CDR3 is CSAGQGESGANVLTF. As DNA, the CDR3 is TGCAGTGCAGGGCAGGGCGAGTCTGGGGCCAACGTCCTGACTTTC. The gene calls are TRBV20-1 and TRBJ2-6, with a tentative D call TRBD1 (5 bases). This CDR3 comprises 15 residues. Trimming stripped 6 bases from V and 1 base from J, with 13 bases between. Germline V gives CDR1 DFQATT, CDR2 SNEGSKA (reference sequence).

This clonotype was seen ten or more times. The V and J genes are TRBV25-1 and TRBJ1-2; D might be TRBD1 (5 bases). V was cut by 2 bases and J by 6 bases, with 10 bases left in between. CDR1 and CDR2 from the germline V gene are MGHDK and SYGVNS. This CDR3 has 13 residues. Here the CDR3 DNA reads TGTGCCAGCAGTGAACCGGGGCCGAATGGCTACACCTTC. It yields the protein CASSEPGPNGYTF.

This clonotype showed up many times. The J gene is TRBJ2-7, the V gene TRBV7-9; 11 nucleotides match TRBD2. Germline CDR1 reads SEHNR; CDR2 reads FQNEAQ (reference sequence). With V trimmed by 5 bases and J by 2 bases, 11 bases remained unmatched. There are 17 residues in the CDR3. The CDR3 DNA reads as TGTGCCAGCAGCCCGAGCCCCGGGACTAGCGGCACCTACGAGCAGTACTTC. It codes for CASSPSPGTSGTYEQYF.

Ten or more counts support this clonotype. V is TRBV2 and J is TRBJ1-5, with no clear D. The germline gives CDR1 SNHLY, CDR2 FYNNEI. The CDR3 is made up of 12 amino acids. The V end lost 7 bases, the J end lost 2 bases, and 6 bases lay between the germline ends. CDR3 sequence: CASTWGNQPQHF. CDR3 nucleotides: TGTGCCAGCACCTGGGGCAATCAGCCCCAGCATTTT. Complete variable domain (other parts from reference TRBV2 and TRBJ1-5): EPEVTQTPSHQVTQMGQEVILRCVPISNHLYFYWYRQILGQKVEFLVSFYNNEISEKSEIFDDQFSVERPDGSNFTLKIRSTKLEDSAMYFCASTWGNQPQHFGDGTRLSIL.

There are many counts of this clonotype. This sequence joins TRBV5-1 and TRBJ2-7; either TRBD1 or TRBD2 may fit D (5 bases each). CDR3 length: 18 residues. The ends were cut back, 0 bases at V and 2 bases at J, with 21 bases in the middle. Per germline, CDR1 SGHRS and CDR2 YFSETQ. This chain's CDR3 is CASSLATYQGRNAYEQYF. CDR3 DNA: TGCGCCAGCAGCTTGGCGACTTACCAGGGACGAAACGCCTACGAGCAGTACTTC.

This clonotype was seen ten or more times. This sequence joins TRBV20-1 and TRBJ2-7, with 16 bases that match TRBD2. Germline trimming cut 6 bases from V and 2 bases from J; bases unmatched to any gene: 7. The CDR3 is made up of 16 amino acids. Germline CDR1 is DFQATT and CDR2 is SNEGSKA (reference sequence). CDR3 in amino acids: CSAPGTSGRATYEQYF. In DNA, the CDR3 is TGCAGTGCCCCCGGGACTAGCGGGAGGGCTACCTACGAGCAGTACTTC.

This clonotype was counted at least ten times. The chain recombines TRBV18 with TRBJ1-1, with D uncertain. The CDR3 covers 14 residues. V gave up 3 bases and J gave up 1 base, with 9 bases separating them. The germline V gene encodes CDR1 KGHSH and CDR2 LQKENI. CDR3 nucleotides: TGTGCCAGCTCACCTGCGGGTTCGAACACTGAAGCTTTCTTT. Its protein is CASSPAGSNTEAFF.

There are many counts of this clonotype. V gene TRBV30 combines with J gene TRBJ1-5, with TRBD1 matching 9 bases. CDR3 size: 14 residues. CDR1 and CDR2 (germline): GTSNPN, SVGIG (reference sequence). J gave up 0 bases and V 5 bases, and 2 bases lay outside the gene matches. CDR3 in DNA: TGTGCCTGGGGGACAGGGATTAGCAATCAGCCCCAGCATTTT. This sequence encodes CAWGTGISNQPQHF. Full variable domain (rest looked up from reference TRBV30 and TRBJ1-5): SQTIHQWPATLVQPVGSPLSLECTVEGTSNPNLYWYRQAAGRGLQLLFYSVGIGQISSEVPQNLSASRPQDRQFILSSKKLLLSDSGFYLCAWGTGISNQPQHFGDGTRLSIL.

This clonotype was seen a few times. The chain has TRBV20-1 and TRBJ1-1, with D uncertain. From germline, CDR1 is DFQATT and CDR2 SNEGSKA (reference sequence). The CDR3 covers 15 residues. Trimming cost V 2 bases and J 2 bases, with 15 bases left between them. The DNA of the CDR3 is TGCAGTGCTAGAAACCAGGACTTTTTTAACACTGAAGCTTTCTTT. It translates to CSARNQDFFNTEAFF.

This clonotype occurred many times. The gene calls are TRBV12-5 and TRBJ2-3; a weak D match, TRBD1 (6 bases). The CDR3 is 15 amino acids. Germline V gene sequence: CDR1 LGHNT, CDR2 FRNRAP. V was trimmed by 0 bases and J by 6 bases, leaving 13 bases between them. This chain's CDR3 is CASGLVTGPIDTQYF. The CDR3 DNA is TGTGCTAGTGGTTTGGTAACAGGGCCCATCGATACGCAGTATTTT.

This clonotype was recorded many times. The chain recombines TRBV5-1 with TRBJ2-7; D gene ambiguous. Trimming pared 4 bases from V and 5 bases from J, leaving 16 bases between. There are 14 residues in the CDR3. Germline CDR1 SGHRS, CDR2 YFSETQ. CDR3 residues: CASSRSRNLHEQYF. The CDR3 nucleotides are TGCGCCAGCAGCCGCTCACGGAATCTGCACGAGCAGTACTTC.